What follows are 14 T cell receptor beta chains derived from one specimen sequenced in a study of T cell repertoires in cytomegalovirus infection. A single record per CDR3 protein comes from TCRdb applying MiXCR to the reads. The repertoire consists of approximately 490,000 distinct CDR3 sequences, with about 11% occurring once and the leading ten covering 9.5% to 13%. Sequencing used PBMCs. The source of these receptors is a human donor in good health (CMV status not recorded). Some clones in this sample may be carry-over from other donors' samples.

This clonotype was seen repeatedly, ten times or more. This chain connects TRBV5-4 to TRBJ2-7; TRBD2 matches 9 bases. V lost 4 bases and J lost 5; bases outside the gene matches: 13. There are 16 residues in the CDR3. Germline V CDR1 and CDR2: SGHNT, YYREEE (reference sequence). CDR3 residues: CASSPGRSGGSHEQYF. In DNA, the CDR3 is TGTGCCAGCAGCCCAGGTAGAAGCGGGGGGAGCCACGAGCAGTACTTC.

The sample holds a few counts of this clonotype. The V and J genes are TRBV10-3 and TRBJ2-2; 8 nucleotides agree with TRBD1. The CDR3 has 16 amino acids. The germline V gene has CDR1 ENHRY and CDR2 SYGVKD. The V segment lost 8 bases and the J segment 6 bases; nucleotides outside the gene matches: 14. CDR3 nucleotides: TGTGCCATCTCCCTCCAAGAGACAGGGGTATCCGGGGAGCTGTTTTTT. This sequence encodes CAISLQETGVSGELFF.

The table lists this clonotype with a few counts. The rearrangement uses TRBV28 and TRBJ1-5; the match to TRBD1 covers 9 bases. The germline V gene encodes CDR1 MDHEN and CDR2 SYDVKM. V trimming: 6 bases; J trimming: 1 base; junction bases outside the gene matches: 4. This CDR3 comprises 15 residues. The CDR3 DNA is TGTGCCAGCAGGTTGACAGGGGGAAGCAATCAGCCCCAGCATTTT. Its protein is CASRLTGGSNQPQHF.

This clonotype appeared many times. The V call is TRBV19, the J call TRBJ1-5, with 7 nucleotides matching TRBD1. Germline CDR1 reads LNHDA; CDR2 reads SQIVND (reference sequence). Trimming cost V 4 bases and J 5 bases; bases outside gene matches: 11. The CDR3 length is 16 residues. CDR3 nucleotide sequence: TGTGCCAGTAGTACGAGACAGGGAGGGTTCGATCAGCCCCAGCATTTT. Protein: CASSTRQGGFDQPQHF.

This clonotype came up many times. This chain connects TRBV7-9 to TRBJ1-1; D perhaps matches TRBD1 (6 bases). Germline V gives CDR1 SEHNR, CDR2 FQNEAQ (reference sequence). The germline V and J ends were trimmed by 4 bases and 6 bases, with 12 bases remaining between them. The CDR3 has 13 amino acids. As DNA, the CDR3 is TGTGCCAGCAGCTCAGGGGACTCCGCTGAAGCTTTCTTT. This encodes CASSSGDSAEAFF.

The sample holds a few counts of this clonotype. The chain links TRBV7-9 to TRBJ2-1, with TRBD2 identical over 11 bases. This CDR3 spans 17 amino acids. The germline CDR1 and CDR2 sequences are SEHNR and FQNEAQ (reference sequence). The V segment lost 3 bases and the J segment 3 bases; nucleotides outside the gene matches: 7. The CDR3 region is CASSFLLSGRDYNEQFF. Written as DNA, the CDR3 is TGTGCCAGCAGCTTCCTTCTTAGCGGGAGGGACTACAATGAGCAGTTCTTC.

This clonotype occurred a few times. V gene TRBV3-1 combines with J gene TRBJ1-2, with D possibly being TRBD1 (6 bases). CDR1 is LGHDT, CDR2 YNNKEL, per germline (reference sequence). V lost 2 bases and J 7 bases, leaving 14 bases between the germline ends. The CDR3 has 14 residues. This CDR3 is CASSQLQGLGGYTF. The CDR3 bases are TGTGCCAGCAGCCAATTACAGGGACTTGGTGGCTACACCTTC.

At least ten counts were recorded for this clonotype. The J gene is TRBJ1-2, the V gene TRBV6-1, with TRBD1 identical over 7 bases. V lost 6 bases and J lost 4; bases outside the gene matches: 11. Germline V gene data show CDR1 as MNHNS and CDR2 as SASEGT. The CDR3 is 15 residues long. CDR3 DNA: TGTGCCAGCAGATTAACCGGGACAGCACTCTATGGCTACACCTTC. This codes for CASRLTGTALYGYTF.

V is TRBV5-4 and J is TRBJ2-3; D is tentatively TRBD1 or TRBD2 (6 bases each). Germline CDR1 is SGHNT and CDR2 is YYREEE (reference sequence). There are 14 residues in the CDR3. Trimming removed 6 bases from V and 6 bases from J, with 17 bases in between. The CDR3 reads CASTVGGGMDTQYF. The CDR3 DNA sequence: TGTGCCAGCACCGTCGGGGGCGGGATGGATACGCAGTATTTT. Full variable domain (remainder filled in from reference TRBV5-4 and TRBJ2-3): ETGVTQSPTHLIKTRGQQVTLRCSSQSGHNTVSWYQQALGQGPQFIFQYYREEENGRGNFPPRFSGLQFPNYSSELNVNALELDDSALYLCASTVGGGMDTQYFGPGTRLTVL.

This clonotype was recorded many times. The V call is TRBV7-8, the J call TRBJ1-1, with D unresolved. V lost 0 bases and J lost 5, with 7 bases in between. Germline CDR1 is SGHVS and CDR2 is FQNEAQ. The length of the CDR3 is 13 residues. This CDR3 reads CASSLALLTEAFF. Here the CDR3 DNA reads TGTGCCAGCAGCTTAGCGTTGTTGACTGAAGCTTTCTTT. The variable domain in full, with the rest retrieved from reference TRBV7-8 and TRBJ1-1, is GAGVSQSPRYKVAKRGQDVALRCDPISGHVSLFWYQQALGQGPEFLTYFQNEAQLDKSGLPSDRFFAERPEGSVSTLKIQRTQQEDSAVYLCASSLALLTEAFFGQGTRLTVV.

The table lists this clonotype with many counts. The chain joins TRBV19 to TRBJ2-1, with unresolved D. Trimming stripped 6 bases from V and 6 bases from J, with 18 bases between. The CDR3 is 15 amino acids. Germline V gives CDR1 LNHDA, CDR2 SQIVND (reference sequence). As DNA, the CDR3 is TGTGCCAGTAGAACAATGGCTAGTGGCGGCAATGAGCAGTTCTTC. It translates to CASRTMASGGNEQFF.

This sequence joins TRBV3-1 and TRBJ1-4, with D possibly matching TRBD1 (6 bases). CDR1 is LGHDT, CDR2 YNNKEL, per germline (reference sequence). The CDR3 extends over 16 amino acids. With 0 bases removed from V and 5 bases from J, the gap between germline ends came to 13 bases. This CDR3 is CASSQEGQQFNEKLFF. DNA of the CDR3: TGTGCCAGCAGCCAAGAAGGACAGCAGTTCAATGAAAAACTGTTTTTT.

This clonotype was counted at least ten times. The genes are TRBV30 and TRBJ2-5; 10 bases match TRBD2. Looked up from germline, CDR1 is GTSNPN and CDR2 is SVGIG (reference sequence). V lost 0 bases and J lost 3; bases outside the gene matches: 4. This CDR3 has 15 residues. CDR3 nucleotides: TGTGCCTGGAGTGTACCTAGCGGGAGCAAAGAGACCCAGTACTTC. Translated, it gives CAWSVPSGSKETQYF. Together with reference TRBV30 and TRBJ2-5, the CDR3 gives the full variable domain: SQTIHQWPATLVQPVGSPLSLECTVEGTSNPNLYWYRQAAGRGLQLLFYSVGIGQISSEVPQNLSASRPQDRQFILSSKKLLLSDSGFYLCAWSVPSGSKETQYFGPGTRLLVL.

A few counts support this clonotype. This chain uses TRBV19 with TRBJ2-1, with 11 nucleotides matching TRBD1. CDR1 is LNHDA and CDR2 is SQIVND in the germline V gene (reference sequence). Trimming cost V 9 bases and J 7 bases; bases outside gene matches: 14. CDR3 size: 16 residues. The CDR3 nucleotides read TGTGCCAGCCTGTCTGCCGGGACAGGGGGTTGGAATGAGCAGTTCTTC. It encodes CASLSAGTGGWNEQFF.